The rows below give T cell receptor beta chains drawn from one sample of a study of T cell responses to AZD1222 COVID-19 vaccine. Sequenced by immunoSEQ multiplex PCR; TCRdb stores in-frame clones only, minus some. The sample gives over 150,000 clones, 80% to 90% of which show up once; approximately 6.9% is in the top ten. The sequencing used peripheral blood, collected on day 0 of AZD1222 vaccination. Receptors were obtained from an adult in good health. CDR3s include the opening cysteine and the closing phenylalanine or tryptophan. Fields, in order: D gene, clone size, J gene, V gene, CDR3 DNA, CDR3 protein. A D gene is named only where the DNA matches it firmly. Clone size, where shown, is once, few, many, or a class for clones that have expanded.

>NA|NA|TRBJ2-7|TRBV11-3
TGTGCCAGCTCCCCCGGGACAACAAGCTCCTACGAGCAGTACTTC
CASSPGTTSSYEQYF
>NA|NA|TRBJ2-1|TRBV18
TGTGCCAGCTCACCACCCGGTGGGTATGAGCAGTTCTTC
CASSPPGGYEQFF
>NA|NA|TRBJ2-7|TRBV6-6
TGTGCCAGCAGACGAATCGGGGGGACAACCGTAGGGGCCTCCTACGAGCAGTACTTC
CASRRIGGTTVGASYEQYF
>NA|NA|TRBJ1-5|TRBV30
TGTGCCTGGAGTGTCAGGGGTGGCTATCAGCCCCAGCATTTT
CAWSVRGGYQPQHF
>TRBD1|NA|TRBJ2-5|TRBV5-5
TGTGCCAGCAGCTTGGCGAAGGGGGCGAGGGAGACCCAGTACTTC
CASSLAKGARETQYF
>NA|NA|TRBJ2-5|TRBV4-3
TGCGCCAGCAGCCAGCAGGGGCAAGAGACCCAGTACTTC
CASSQQGQETQYF
>TRBD1|once|TRBJ2-6|TRBV10-3
TGTGCCATCAGTGAGATGGGACAGACACCGCCTGGGGCCAACGTCCTGACTTTC
CAISEMGQTPPGANVLTF
>TRBD1|once|TRBJ1-2|TRBV19
TGTGCCAGTAGTGCTACCGGGACAGGGAGAGAAAATGGCTACACCTTC
CASSATGTGRENGYTF
>TRBD2|NA|TRBJ2-3|TRBV7-3
TGTGCCAGCAGCTTAACAGGCAGCGGGGGGTTCACAGATACGCAGTATTTT
CASSLTGSGGFTDTQYF
>TRBD1|NA|TRBJ1-5|TRBV19
TGTGCCAGTATGGGGGGACAGAGCGCTCAGCCCCAGCATTTT
CASMGGQSAQPQHF
>TRBD2|few|TRBJ2-5|TRBV6-2/TRBV6-3
TGTGCCAGCAGCGTAGCGGGGGGGCTCGAGACCCAGTACTTC
CASSVAGGLETQYF
>NA|NA|TRBJ2-5|TRBV5-8
TGTGCCAGCAGCTTGTGGACACGCCGAGGGGAGACCCAGTACTTC
CASSLWTRRGETQYF
>NA|NA|TRBJ2-3|TRBV10-3
TGTGCCATCAGTGAGATGGGGGTAGTAGATACGCAGTATTTT
CAISEMGVVDTQYF
>NA|NA|TRBJ1-3|TRBV9
TGTGCCAGCAGCGTAGCAGGGGACGGAAACACCATATATTTT
CASSVAGDGNTIYF
>NA|NA|TRBJ1-5|TRBV2
TGTGCCAGCAGCCTTCTCGGCCAGAATCAGCCCCAGCATTTT
CASSLLGQNQPQHF
>NA|medium-sized|TRBJ2-7|TRBV6-2/TRBV6-3
TGTGCCAGCAGCACAGGTACGAGCTCCTACGAGCAGTACTTC
CASSTGTSSYEQYF
>NA|NA|TRBJ1-4|TRBV27
TGTGCCAGCTCCTCCCTAGGGGACAAACCTAATGAAAAACTGTTTTTT
CASSSLGDKPNEKLFF
>NA|NA|TRBJ1-3|TRBV28
TGTGCCAGCAACCATGGGACGGATGGAAACACCATATATTTT
CASNHGTDGNTIYF
>TRBD1|NA|TRBJ1-1|TRBV10-3
TGTGCCATCAGTGTAAGCCGACAGGGACTTGAAGCTTTCTTT
CAISVSRQGLEAFF
>NA|NA|TRBJ2-5|TRBV28
TGTGCCAGCAGCCCTGGCCCGGGGAGTGAGACCCAGTACTTC
CASSPGPGSETQYF
>NA|NA|TRBJ2-5|TRBV6-2/TRBV6-3
TGTGCCAGCAGCCCCGGTACTGGGTTCGATAGCGAAGAGACCCAGTACTTC
CASSPGTGFDSEETQYF
>TRBD1|NA|TRBJ2-7|TRBV3-1/TRBV3-2
TGTGCCAGCAGCCGCGGGACAGGGAAGGTTTCCCAGTACTTC
CASSRGTGKVSQYF
>NA|NA|TRBJ2-3|TRBV7-3
TGTGCCAGCAGCTTTGGGCGACCTAGCACAGATACGCAGTATTTT
CASSFGRPSTDTQYF
>TRBD1|NA|TRBJ2-6|TRBV5-1
TGCGCCAGCAGGACTCCTACAGGGGCCTCTGGGGCCAACGTCCTGACTTTC
CASRTPTGASGANVLTF
>TRBD1|few|TRBJ2-3|TRBV7-3
TGTGCCAGCAGCAAGACAGGGGGGACAGATACGCAGTATTTT
CASSKTGGTDTQYF
>TRBD1|NA|TRBJ2-1|TRBV7-9
TGTGCCAGCCATGACAGGGGGAATCATGAGCAGTTCTTC
CASHDRGNHEQFF
>NA|once|TRBJ2-5|TRBV6-1
TGTGCCAGCAGTGATCCGGCGAGACATAGTGGGGAGACCCAGTACTTC
CASSDPARHSGETQYF
>NA|NA|TRBJ2-7|TRBV12-3/TRBV12-4
TGTGCCAGCGGCCGGGGCTACGAGCAGTACTTC
CASGRGYEQYF
>TRBD1|NA|TRBJ2-5|TRBV5-1
TGCGCCAGCAGCTTGAACACAGGGGGGCAAGAGACCCAGTACTTC
CASSLNTGGQETQYF
>NA|NA|TRBJ2-5|TRBV3-1/TRBV3-2
TGTGCCAGCAGCCAAGGGCTCCAAGAGACCCAGTACTTC
CASSQGLQETQYF
>NA|NA|TRBJ1-6|TRBV18
TGTGCCAGCTCACCGGCGACAGGAAATAATTCACCCCTCCACTTT
CASSPATGNNSPLHF
>NA|NA|TRBJ1-6|TRBV12-2
TGTGCAAGTCGCATCCAGCCCCCGACAAGAAATAATTCACCCCTCCACTTT
CASRIQPPTRNNSPLHF
>NA|NA|TRBJ2-5|TRBV9
TGTGCCAGCAGCGCCCAGGGCCAGAAGGAGACCCAGTACTTC
CASSAQGQKETQYF
>NA|few|TRBJ2-1|TRBV3-1/TRBV3-2
TGTGCCAGCAGCCAATCGGACAAGGTCCCCTACAATGAGCAGTTCTTC
CASSQSDKVPYNEQFF
>TRBD2|NA|TRBJ2-5|TRBV7-8
TGTGCCAGCAGCTTATTTGGGGGAGGGGAAGAGACCCAGTACTTC
CASSLFGGGEETQYF
>NA|NA|TRBJ2-5|TRBV25-1
TGTGCCAGCAGTGAATTCCCCCGGTACCAAGAGACCCAGTACTTC
CASSEFPRYQETQYF
>NA|NA|TRBJ2-5|TRBV14
TGTGCCAGCAGCCAAGGGGTACAGGGAGAGACCCAGTACTTC
CASSQGVQGETQYF
>TRBD1|once|TRBJ1-6|TRBV6-1
TGTGCCAGCAGTGAATCCGGGACAGACTATAATTCACCCCTCCACTTT
CASSESGTDYNSPLHF
>NA|NA|TRBJ1-5|TRBV5-6
TGTGCCAGCAGCTCGAGAGCCAGGGGAATCAATCAGCCCCAGCATTTT
CASSSRARGINQPQHF
>NA|once|TRBJ1-4|TRBV18
TGTGCCAGCTCACCAAGAGGAGGGGAACTGTTTTTT
CASSPRGGELFF
>NA|NA|TRBJ1-5|TRBV4-1
TGCGCCAGCAGCCAAGAACAGGGCAATCAGCCCCAGCATTTT
CASSQEQGNQPQHF